These T cell receptor beta chains were read from a single sample in a study of shared clonotypes between healthy human individuals. Clones were read by immunoSEQ multiplex PCR, and TCRdb kept only the in-frame ones, dropping some. The table includes over a million clones, around 95% detected once. Sequencing input: naive CD4+ T cells sorted from blood. All receptors come from a man younger than 45 in good health. Each CDR3 is given with its conserved first and last residue. A D gene is named only where the DNA matches it firmly. Clone size is stated in some rows and not others, as once, few, many or a class when expanded.

TRBJ1-1	TRBV10-3	.	.	CATKDENTEAFF	TGTGCCACCAAGGACGAGAACACTGAAGCTTTCTTT
TRBJ2-5	TRBV7-9	.	.	CASSPIDRRTQETQYF	TGTGCCAGCAGCCCCATCGACAGGCGGACCCAAGAGACCCAGTACTTC
TRBJ2-1	TRBV9	.	.	CASSVGISTSSYNEQFF	TGTGCCAGCAGCGTAGGGATCTCCACGAGCTCCTACAATGAGCAGTTCTTC
TRBJ2-1	TRBV7-2	.	.	CASSLLRNEQFF	TGTGCCAGCAGCCTCCTACGGAATGAGCAGTTCTTC
TRBJ2-3	TRBV29-1	.	.	CSAQWGIGADTQYF	TGCAGCGCCCAATGGGGGATCGGCGCAGATACGCAGTATTTT
TRBJ2-5	TRBV6-5	.	.	CASRKDRGETQYF	TGTGCCAGCAGAAAGGACAGAGGGGAGACCCAGTACTTC
TRBJ2-1	TRBV18	.	few	CASSYSGISYNEQFF	TGTGCCAGCTCATACAGCGGAATCTCCTACAATGAGCAGTTCTTC
TRBJ1-1	TRBV19	TRBD1	.	CAKQGAGNEAFF	TGTGCCAAACAGGGGGCGGGTAATGAAGCTTTCTTT
TRBJ2-4	TRBV2	TRBD1	.	CASTGQGAVIQYF	TGTGCCAGCACTGGACAGGGGGCAGTCATTCAGTACTTC
TRBJ2-1	TRBV28	.	.	CASSLGGGNEQFF	TGTGCCAGCAGTTTGGGGGGAGGCAATGAGCAGTTCTTC
TRBJ2-5	TRBV12-5	TRBD1	.	CASGPGQGLGMETQYF	TGTGCTAGTGGGCCGGGACAGGGGCTTGGTATGGAGACCCAGTACTTC
TRBJ1-1	TRBV5-4	TRBD1	.	CASHDRGRTEAFF	TGTGCCAGCCACGACAGGGGAAGAACTGAAGCTTTCTTT
TRBJ1-5	TRBV11-1	.	once	CASSIGRNQPQHF	TGTGCCAGCAGTATTGGACGGAATCAGCCCCAGCATTTT
TRBJ2-3	TRBV10-3	.	.	CATREGHNRGREPVDTQYF	TGTGCCACACGAGAGGGCCATAATCGGGGGCGGGAGCCTGTAGATACGCAGTATTTT
TRBJ2-5	TRBV5-4	.	.	CASSPLGGQETQYF	TGTGCCAGCAGCCCGCTGGGCGGCCAAGAGACCCAGTACTTC